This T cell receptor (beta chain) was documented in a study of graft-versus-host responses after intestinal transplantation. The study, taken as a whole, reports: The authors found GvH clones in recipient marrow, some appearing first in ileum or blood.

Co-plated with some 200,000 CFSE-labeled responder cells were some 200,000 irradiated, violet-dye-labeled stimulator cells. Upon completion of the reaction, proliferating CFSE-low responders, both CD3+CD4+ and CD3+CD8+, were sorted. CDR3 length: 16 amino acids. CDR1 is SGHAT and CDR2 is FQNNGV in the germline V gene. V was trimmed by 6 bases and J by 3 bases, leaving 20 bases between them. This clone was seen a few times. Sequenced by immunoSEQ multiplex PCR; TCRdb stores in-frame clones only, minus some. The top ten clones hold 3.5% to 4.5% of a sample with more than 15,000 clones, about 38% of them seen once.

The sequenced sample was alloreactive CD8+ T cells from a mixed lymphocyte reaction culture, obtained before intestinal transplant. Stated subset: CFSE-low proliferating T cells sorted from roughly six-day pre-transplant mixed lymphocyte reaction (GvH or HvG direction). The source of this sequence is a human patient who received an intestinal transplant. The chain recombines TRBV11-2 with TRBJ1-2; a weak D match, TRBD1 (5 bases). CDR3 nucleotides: TGTGCCAGCAGACCTACGGGGTGGGACGGCGACTATGGCTACACCTTC. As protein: CASRPTGWDGDYGYTF.